This TCR beta chain derives from a study of shared clonotypes between healthy human individuals. General study results and limits: Even with large depth, rarefaction showed that sorted-subset sequencing was incomplete. Naive subsets usually exceeded memory subsets in estimated richness.

The DNA input per sorted-subset replicate PCR was 150 to 200 ng, corresponding to some 33,000 T cell genomes. Original analysis: Sequence data from immunoSEQ were junction-only and lacked quality scores; consequently, filtering differed. Assay used: immunoSEQ multiplex PCR; TCRdb lists only in-frame clones, some missing. Clonal size and the V and J genes are those of that table, whereas D and trimming came from the DNA. The sample records millions of clones, just under 95% being singletons. As for this clone: Its target is not known.

CD8 cells classed as naive were CD45RO-negative and positively selected for CCR7, excluding terminally differentiated effector memory CD45RA+ cells. The germline V and J ends were trimmed by 0 bases and 5 bases, with 11 bases remaining between them. CDR3 length: 15 amino acids. Germline CDR1 is MNHEY and CDR2 is SVGAGI. This clonotype was sampled from a young man in good health. The V call is TRBV6-5, the J call TRBJ1-5, with D possibly TRBD1 on 5 matching bases. Sequencing used naive CD8+ T cells sorted from blood. CDR3 sequence (DNA): TGTGCCAGCAGTTACTCCGTCGACAGCCATCAGCCCCAGCATTTT. This encodes CASSYSVDSHQPQHF.